The 31 T cell receptor beta chains in this list originate from one sample, sequenced in a study of tumor-infiltrating lymphocytes in primary liver carcinoma. The input was approximately 500 ng total RNA; TCR beta cDNA was made from it with a constant-region primer. TCR beta libraries came from three nested multiplex PCR rounds using slightly modified ARM-PCR. Researchers ran the first two PCR rounds for 10 cycles each with TRBV1-TRBV30 forward primers and a C-beta reverse primer. TCRdb reprocessed the multiplex PCR reads via MiXCR and lists one record per CDR3 protein. The sample records approximately 320,000 distinct CDR3 sequences, approximately 58% being singletons. It was unsorted whole blood that yielded blood RNA, and germline DNA was also extracted. The specimen sequenced was peripheral blood. The source is a woman in her 30s with primary liver carcinoma and hepatitis B virus infection.

On this clonotype itself: Since a much larger clone is just one base distant, this may be a read error. The rearrangement uses TRBV29-1 and TRBJ1-4; maybe TRBD1 (6 bases). Germline loops: CDR1 SQVTM, CDR2 ANQGSEA. CDR3 length: 15 residues. The CDR3, as DNA: TGCAGCGTTACAGGGACGGCGCCAACTGATGAAAAACTGTTTTTT. Translation gives CSVTGTAPTDEKLFF.

A word on this clonotype: A much bigger clone sits one base away, suggesting this may be a read error. Likely a read error: the CDR3 ends without its conserved phenylalanine or tryptophan. The rearrangement joins TRBV12-3 or TRBV12-4 to TRBJ2-5; possibly TRBD1 for D (5 bases). The CDR3 has 13 amino acids. The V and J ends lost 4 bases and 5 bases respectively, with 11 bases between them. The CDR3 DNA reads as TGTGCCAGCAGTTCAGGGATGGTGGAGACCCAGTACTTA. Protein product: CASSSGMVETQYL.

In regard to this clonotype: This clone may be a read error of a much larger clone one base away. The missing conserved phenylalanine or tryptophan at the end of this CDR3 makes a read error likely. This chain uses TRBV29-1 with TRBJ1-5; D is uncertain. The CDR3 is 13 amino acids. V lost 6 bases, J lost 0 bases, and 9 bases lay in between. CDR1 and CDR2 (germline): SQVTM, ANQGSEA. The CDR3 DNA sequence: TGCAGCGTCAACCGATATAGCAATCAGCCCCAGCATTCT. Encoded protein: CSVNRYSNQPQHS.

CDR3 region: CASSYSGQNIDTQYF. The CDR3 DNA reads TGTGCCAGCAGTTACTCGGGACAGAACATAGATACGCAGTATTTT. The J gene is TRBJ2-3, the V gene TRBV6-5; 7 bases match TRBD1. CDR1 MNHEY and CDR2 SVGAGI come from the germline V gene. The V gene end was trimmed by 0 bases and the J gene end by 5 bases; junction bases not matched to a gene: 5. This CDR3 has 15 amino acids.

V and J are TRBV12-3 or TRBV12-4 and TRBJ2-1; D possibly corresponds to TRBD2 (6 bases). V lost 5 bases to trimming and J lost 4 bases, with 12 bases between them. This CDR3 spans 14 amino acids. The CDR3 is CASSGGGGYNEQFF. The CDR3 DNA is TGTGCCAGCAGTGGGGGAGGAGGGTACAATGAGCAGTTCTTC.

The J gene is TRBJ2-1, the V gene TRBV5-4; D uncertain. V shed 2 bases and J shed 3 bases, with 12 bases lying between them. Germline CDR1 reads SGHNT; CDR2 reads YYREEE (reference sequence). The CDR3 length is 15 residues. The CDR3 reads CASSLALSGYNEQFF. CDR3 DNA sequence: TGTGCCAGCAGCTTAGCCCTATCGGGCTACAATGAGCAGTTCTTC. Supplemented by reference TRBV5-4 and TRBJ2-1, the full variable domain reads ETGVTQSPTHLIKTRGQQVTLRCSSQSGHNTVSWYQQALGQGPQFIFQYYREEENGRGNFPPRFSGLQFPNYSSELNVNALELDDSALYLCASSLALSGYNEQFFGPGTRLTVL.

Comment on this clonotype: At one boundary the junction diverges from the germline segment, which might be a read error. The chain uses TRBV14 and TRBJ2-1; the match to TRBD2 covers 13 bases. CDR3 length equals 19 residues. Germline lookup yields CDR1 SGHDN and CDR2 FVKESK. The CDR3 reads CASSVTGTSGIISYNKQFF. DNA of the CDR3: TGTGCCAGCAGCGTTACCGGGACTAGCGGGATCATCTCCTACAATAAGCAGTTCTTC.

The genes are TRBV5-1 and TRBJ2-5; 10 bases are shared with TRBD1. The length of the CDR3 is 16 residues. Germline V CDR1 and CDR2: SGHRS, YFSETQ. V lost 0 bases and J lost 1; bases outside the gene matches: 3. CDR3 in DNA: TGCGCCAGCAGCTTGGGGGACAGGGGTGCCCAAGAGACCCAGTACTTC. This encodes CASSLGDRGAQETQYF.

For this clonotype: A much larger clone is a single base away; this may be a read error. The chain employs TRBV12-3 or TRBV12-4 and TRBJ2-5, with D tentatively TRBD1 or TRBD2 (6 bases each). Trimming pared 3 bases from V and 4 bases from J, leaving 18 bases between. This CDR3 is built from 16 residues. CDR3 in amino acids: CASSFGLARGGETQYF. CDR3 nucleotides: TGTGCCAGCAGTTTTGGTCTAGCGAGAGGGGGAGAGACCCAGTACTTC.

The CDR3 nucleotides are TGCGCCAGCAGCCAAGAAGGGTGGGCCAGCTCCTACAATGAGCAGTTCTTC. Translated: CASSQEGWASSYNEQFF. V and J are TRBV4-1 and TRBJ2-1; D remains ambiguous. V dropped 0 bases and J dropped 0 bases, with 12 bases sitting between them. The CDR3 covers 17 residues. Germline lookup yields CDR1 MGHRA and CDR2 YSYEKL.

This clonotype showed up just once. A much larger clone sits a single nucleotide away, making a read error possible. CDR3 protein: CASSKAGTVHEQYF. In nucleotides, the CDR3 is TGTGCCAGCAGTAAAGCGGGGACCGTCCACGAGCAGTACTTC. This chain connects TRBV6-2 or TRBV6-3 to TRBJ2-7; 7 bases map to TRBD2. The CDR3 extends over 14 amino acids. Germline V gene lookup returns CDR1 MNHEY and CDR2 SVGEGT. Trimming took 5 bases from V and 5 from J; bases not matched to a gene: 9.

This clonotype has ten or more counts. CDR3 loop: CASSQRDRGLQETQYF. As DNA, the CDR3 is TGTGCCAGCAGCCAACGGGACAGGGGCCTCCAAGAGACCCAGTACTTC. The V gene is TRBV4-2, the J gene TRBJ2-5; the match to TRBD1 covers 10 bases. After removal of 2 bases from V and 1 base from J, the junction contained 4 bases not matched to a gene. Germline lookup yields CDR1 LGHNA and CDR2 YNFKEQ. The CDR3 is 16 amino acids.

There are many counts of this clonotype. The gene calls are TRBV4-2 and TRBJ2-4; 12 nucleotides line up with TRBD2. CDR1 is LGHNA, CDR2 YNFKEQ, per germline. The CDR3 consists of 15 residues. The V gene end was trimmed by 1 base and the J gene end by 12 bases; junction bases not matched to a gene: 7. In DNA form, the CDR3 reads TGTGCCAGCAGCCAAGTAGTGACTAGCGGGAGTCCTCAGTACTTC. Protein product: CASSQVVTSGSPQYF.

This clonotype was seen at least ten times. The gene calls are TRBV11-2 and TRBJ2-5; possible D gene TRBD1, 5 bases. The CDR3 is 14 amino acids. Trimming left V 4 bases short and J 3 bases short, with 12 bases between. Germline values: CDR1 SGHAT, CDR2 FQNNGV. The CDR3 protein is CASSSPSREETQYF. The CDR3 DNA reads as TGTGCCAGCAGCTCGCCCTCCAGGGAAGAGACCCAGTACTTC.

This clonotype was counted only a few times. The rearrangement uses TRBV12-3 or TRBV12-4 and TRBJ1-2; D gene unclear. V lost 7 bases and J lost 4, with 13 bases in between. The CDR3 covers 13 residues. CDR3 amino acids: CASTALVGYGYTF. The CDR3 DNA follows: TGTGCCAGCACGGCCTTAGTGGGCTATGGCTACACCTTC.

A note on this clonotype: The final CDR3 position lacks the conserved phenylalanine or tryptophan, pointing to a likely read error. The gene calls are TRBV11-2 and TRBJ1-1; D is undetermined. This CDR3 contains 13 residues. Germline values: CDR1 SGHAT, CDR2 FQNNGV. CDR3 coding DNA: TGTGCCAGCAGGTTAGATCTGAACACTGAAGCTTTCCTT. It specifies CASRLDLNTEAFL.

Worth noting for this clonotype: Germline and junction disagree at one end, which may indicate a read error. V gene TRBV6-6 combines with J gene TRBJ2-2; the D gene is possibly TRBD2 (5 bases). Germline V gene data show CDR1 as MNHNY and CDR2 as SVGAGI (reference sequence). The CDR3 extends over 11 amino acids. The DNA of the CDR3 is TGTGCCAGCAGTGAGAGTGGGGAGCTGTCTTTT. Its protein product is CASSESGELSF.

The chain is built from TRBV5-5 and TRBJ2-2; 8 bases map to TRBD2. Germline V gene sequence: CDR1 SGHKS, CDR2 YYEKEE (reference sequence). The CDR3 extends over 17 amino acids. V lost 4 bases, J lost 0 bases, and 8 bases stayed unmatched. This CDR3 reads CASSPELADSNTGELFF. CDR3 DNA sequence: TGTGCCAGCAGCCCTGAACTAGCGGATTCGAACACCGGGGAGCTGTTTTTT. Filled out from reference TRBV5-5 and TRBJ2-2, the complete variable domain reads DAGVTQSPTHLIKTRGQQVTLRCSPISGHKSVSWYQQVLGQGPQFIFQYYEKEERGRGNFPDRFSARQFPNYSSELNVNALLLGDSALYLCASSPELADSNTGELFFGEGSRLTVL.

Regarding this clonotype: Just one base apart from a much larger clone, this may be a read error. V gene TRBV12-3 or TRBV12-4 combines with J gene TRBJ1-2; D call uncertain. The CDR3 has 15 residues. V lost 9 bases to trimming and J lost 7 bases, with 24 bases between them. CDR3 amino acids: CARSPRSEDSRGYTF. CDR3 DNA: TGTGCCAGAAGTCCCCGGTCGGAGGACTCTCGTGGCTACACCTTC.

This clonotype was observed a few times. V usage is TRBV6-1 and J usage is TRBJ2-7, with a weak D call TRBD1 (6 bases). The ends were cut back, 1 base at V and 3 bases at J, with 19 bases in the middle. Germline V CDR1 and CDR2: MNHNS, SASEGT. This CDR3 has 17 amino acids. The CDR3 region is CASSEDWSGDVRYEQYF. The CDR3 DNA is TGTGCCAGCAGTGAAGATTGGTCAGGGGACGTCCGCTACGAGCAGTACTTC.

This clonotype was counted ten times or more. The rearrangement joins TRBV11-2 to TRBJ2-7; 7 nucleotides line up with TRBD2. The CDR3 is 15 amino acids. CDR1 is SGHAT and CDR2 is FQNNGV in the germline V gene. J gave up 3 bases and V 8 bases, and 13 bases lay outside the gene matches. The CDR3 nucleotides read TGTGCCAGCGGCTCCTCCGGGACTATGTTCTACGAGCAGTACTTC. Protein: CASGSSGTMFYEQYF. The full variable domain, in which reference TRBV11-2 and TRBJ2-7 provide the parts outside the CDR3, is EAGVAQSPRYKIIEKRQSVAFWCNPISGHATLYWYQQILGQGPKLLIQFQNNGVVDDSQLPKDRFSAERLKGVDSTLKIQPAKLEDSAVYLCASGSSGTMFYEQYFGPGTRLTVT.

This clonotype was counted at least ten times. The J gene is TRBJ2-7, the V gene TRBV11-2, with 9 bases aligning to TRBD2. Germline-derived CDR1 and CDR2 are SGHAT and FQNNGV. This CDR3 is 15 amino acids long. Germline trimming cut 0 bases from V and 4 bases from J; bases unmatched to any gene: 4. The CDR3 sequence is CASSLEVAGEYEQYF. The CDR3 nucleotides are TGTGCCAGCAGCTTAGAGGTAGCGGGAGAATACGAGCAGTACTTC. The whole variable domain, remainder taken from reference TRBV11-2 and TRBJ2-7, is EAGVAQSPRYKIIEKRQSVAFWCNPISGHATLYWYQQILGQGPKLLIQFQNNGVVDDSQLPKDRFSAERLKGVDSTLKIQPAKLEDSAVYLCASSLEVAGEYEQYFGPGTRLTVT.

The genes are TRBV19 and TRBJ2-1; perhaps TRBD2 as D (6 bases). Germline lookup yields CDR1 LNHDA and CDR2 SQIVND (reference sequence). Trimming removed 7 bases at V and 4 bases at J, with 14 bases between. The CDR3 length is 14 residues. The CDR3 DNA follows: TGTGCCAGTAAAAGGGAGGTTGGGTACAATGAGCAGTTCTTC. Encoded protein: CASKREVGYNEQFF.

This clonotype was detected many times. The chain employs TRBV12-3 or TRBV12-4 and TRBJ2-6; D is tentatively TRBD1 or TRBD2 (6 bases each). V lost 7 bases and J lost 2, with 15 bases in between. The CDR3 sequence is 16 residues long. CDR3 sequence (DNA): TGTGCCAGCACCCTAACCGGGGGCGCTGGGGCCAACGTCCTGACTTTC. Protein: CASTLTGGAGANVLTF.

Note on this clonotype: At one of its ends the junction is not consistent with the germline gene, which may arise from a read error. The chain uses TRBV7-9 and TRBJ2-3; D may be TRBD1 or TRBD2 (5 bases each). The CDR3 extends over 14 amino acids. Germline CDR1 is SEHNR and CDR2 is FQNEAQ (reference sequence). CDR3 DNA sequence: TGTGCCAACAGCGTCTCCCAGGGAGCAGATACGCAGTATTTT. It codes for CANSVSQGADTQYF. The full variable domain, its missing parts supplied by reference TRBV7-9 and TRBJ2-3, is DTGVSQNPRHKITKRGQNVTFRCDPISEHNRLYWYRQTLGQGPEFLTYFQNEAQLEKSRLLSDRFSAERPKGSFSTLEIQRTEQGDSAMYLCANSVSQGADTQYFGPGTRLTVL.

J is TRBJ2-7 and V is TRBV28; 10 bases align to TRBD1. Germline trimming cut 1 base from V and 4 bases from J; bases unmatched to any gene: 7. The germline gives CDR1 MDHEN, CDR2 SYDVKM. The CDR3 runs 16 residues. The CDR3 DNA reads TGTGCCAGCAGTTTATTCCGGGGACAGGGGAGGTACGAGCAGTACTTC. Translation: CASSLFRGQGRYEQYF.

Points on this clonotype: A read error may explain this, as a much larger clone is one base away. V usage is TRBV11-2 and J usage is TRBJ2-1; the D gene is possibly TRBD1 (6 bases). V lost 4 bases and J lost 5, with 12 bases in between. The CDR3 loop spans 14 amino acids. CDR1 is SGHAT, CDR2 FQNNGV, per germline. CDR3 DNA sequence: TGTGCCAGCAGCTCGGGGACAAAGAACAATGAGCAGTTCTTC. Its protein product is CASSSGTKNNEQFF.

Note on this clonotype: Mismatch with germline at one junction end may stem from a read error. This chain uses TRBV12-5 with TRBJ1-5, with no clear D. The CDR3 runs to 13 residues. Germline V gives CDR1 LGHNT, CDR2 FRNRAP. CDR3 nucleotides: TGTGCTAGTGGGGAGACATGCGATCAGCACCAGCATTTT. Protein sequence: CASGETCDQHQHF.

The chain links TRBV24-1 to TRBJ2-3; D unresolved. CDR3 size: 14 residues. The germline V and J ends were trimmed by 4 bases and 3 bases, with 10 bases remaining between them. Germline values: CDR1 KGHDR, CDR2 SFDVKD. The CDR3 here is CATSDRSRTDTQYF. CDR3 nucleotide sequence: TGTGCCACCAGTGACCGATCACGGACAGATACGCAGTATTTT.

About this clonotype: Since no conserved phenylalanine or tryptophan closes the CDR3, a read error is the likely cause. The rearrangement joins TRBV11-3 to TRBJ2-1, with 8 bases aligning to TRBD2. V lost 6 bases to trimming and J lost 4 bases; unmatched junction nucleotides: 8. Germline V lookup: CDR1 SGHNT, CDR2 YENEEA. The CDR3 extends over 15 amino acids. CDR3 protein: CASRGVAGSYNEQFL. CDR3 in DNA: TGTGCCAGCAGGGGAGTAGCGGGATCATACAATGAGCAGTTCCTC.

This chain's CDR3 is CANSKDRSEQFF. In DNA form, the CDR3 reads TGTGCCAATAGCAAGGACAGGAGTGAGCAGTTCTTC. The chain combines TRBV11-2 with TRBJ2-1; 7 nucleotides align to TRBD1. J was trimmed by 9 bases and V by 10 bases; bases with no gene match: 9. Germline CDR1 reads SGHAT; CDR2 reads FQNNGV. This CDR3 spans 12 amino acids.